A single sample is the source of the 5 T cell receptor beta chains below, sequenced in a study of breast tumors, draining lymph nodes, adjacent tissues. One entry per CDR3 protein results from TCRdb running MiXCR on the multiplex PCR reads. The sample yields about 53,000 distinct CDR3 sequences, under 55% seen once. The sequenced sample consisted of breast tumor tissue. These TCRs come from a female donor with breast cancer. Some clones in this sample may be carry-over from other donors' samples.

The table lists this clonotype with many counts. A much larger clone sits a single nucleotide away, making a read error possible. In DNA, the CDR3 is TGCGCCAGCAGCCTAGGGACGGGTTCACCCCTCCACTTT. Protein: CASSLGTGSPLHF. The chain joins TRBV4-3 to TRBJ1-6, with D possibly being TRBD1 (5 bases). V was clipped by 4 bases and J by 9 bases, with 10 bases between them. Germline V gene data show CDR1 as LGHNA and CDR2 as YSLEER. This CDR3 has 13 residues.

Of note for this clonotype: A much bigger clone sits one base away, suggesting this may be a read error. The CDR3 is CASSLKAAHISEQYF. CDR3 nucleotides: TGTGCCAGCAGCTTGAAGGCGGCACATATTTCCGAGCAGTACTTC. The chain uses TRBV5-4 and TRBJ2-7, with D hard to call. Germline CDR1 reads SGHNT; CDR2 reads YYREEE (reference sequence). V was clipped by 1 base and J by 6 bases, with 17 bases between them. The CDR3 has 15 residues.

The chain joins TRBV5-1 to TRBJ2-3; the match to TRBD2 covers 7 bases. Germline loops: CDR1 SGHRS, CDR2 YFSETQ. This CDR3 is 16 amino acids long. The V and J ends lost 3 bases and 0 bases, in that order; junction bases with no gene match: 7. The CDR3 reads CASSWSGAGSTDTQYF. Written as DNA, the CDR3 is TGCGCCAGCAGCTGGTCGGGAGCGGGGAGCACAGATACGCAGTATTTT.

The V gene is TRBV10-3, the J gene TRBJ2-3; TRBD2 agrees at 10 bases. Germline values: CDR1 ENHRY, CDR2 SYGVKD. This CDR3 has 13 residues. The trim removed 5 bases at V and 6 bases at J, leaving 2 bases unmatched. The CDR3 nucleotides are TGTGCCATCAGTCCGGGACTAGCGGATACGCAGTATTTT. Translation: CAISPGLADTQYF.

About this clonotype: This may stem from a read error, because a much larger clone lies one nucleotide away. This rearrangement joins TRBV6-1 to TRBJ1-2, with 7 bases identical to TRBD1. CDR1 is MNHNS and CDR2 is SASEGT in the germline V gene. Germline trimming cut 11 bases from V and 2 bases from J; bases unmatched to any gene: 17. The CDR3 is 16 amino acids. CDR3 in DNA: TGTGCCTGCCGGACAAGGGACAGCCTCGTAAACTATGGCTACACCTTC. Translated: CACRTRDSLVNYGYTF.